Following are 11 T cell receptor beta chains from one sample sequenced in a study of T cell repertoires in cytomegalovirus infection. TCRdb redid the calling of the reads with MiXCR, one entry per CDR3 protein. The sample carries some 500,000 distinct CDR3 sequences, just under 40% recorded once. No antigen has been assigned to these receptors. Source: cultured PBMCs, taken from culture after CMV antigen stimulation. The receptors were sampled from a human donor in good health (CMV status not recorded). Some clones in this sample may be carry-over from other donors' samples.

The J gene is TRBJ1-6, the V gene TRBV28; 7 bases fit TRBD1. This CDR3 has 14 residues. V was pared by 8 bases and J by 9 bases, with 10 bases of the junction left unmatched. The germline CDR1 and CDR2 sequences are MDHEN and SYDVKM. The CDR3 here is CASGKGGLGSPLHF. The CDR3 region has the DNA TGTGCCAGCGGGAAAGGGGGCCTGGGTTCACCCCTCCACTTT.

This chain joins TRBV29-1 and TRBJ2-5; D is undetermined. Trimming shortened V by 5 bases and J by 2 bases, and 15 bases separated the two germline ends. This CDR3 contains 14 residues. CDR1 is SQVTM and CDR2 is ANQGSEA in the germline V gene. The CDR3 DNA follows: TGCAGCGTTCCCGTTGATACAGCACAAGAGACCCAGTACTTC. This encodes CSVPVDTAQETQYF.

This clonotype was seen more than once but under ten times. This chain joins TRBV7-2 and TRBJ2-1; D is unresolved. The CDR3 sequence is 15 residues long. The germline V gene has CDR1 SGHTA and CDR2 FQGNSA. V lost 1 base and J lost 3, with 10 bases in between. Here the CDR3 reads CASSLGHSIYNEQFF. The CDR3 DNA follows: TGTGCCAGCAGCTTAGGACACAGCATCTACAATGAGCAGTTCTTC.

The rearrangement joins TRBV7-4 to TRBJ1-2, with 10 bases fitting TRBD1. This CDR3 comprises 15 residues. The germline gives CDR1 SGHVT, CDR2 SQSDAQ. The junction had 3 bases not matched to a gene; V was cut back by 3 bases and J by 2 bases. The chain's CDR3 is CASSFPGQGNYGYTF. The CDR3 DNA is TGTGCCAGCAGCTTTCCGGGACAGGGGAACTATGGCTACACCTTC.

This chain links TRBV7-2 with TRBJ2-5, with 8 bases matching TRBD2. The CDR3 loop spans 16 amino acids. Losses at the gene ends were 7 bases for V and 5 bases for J; bases not matched to a gene: 15. The V gene's germline CDR1 is SGHTA and CDR2 FQGNSA. The DNA of the CDR3 is TGTGCCAGCACTGTGAGCGGGGGCCAGGGAGGGGAGACCCAGTACTTC. Its protein is CASTVSGGQGGETQYF.

In the case of this clonotype: The junction differs from germline at one of its ends, possibly a read error. The genes are TRBV6-6 and TRBJ2-1, with no clear D. The CDR3 has 16 amino acids. Looked up from germline, CDR1 is MNHNY and CDR2 is SVGAGI (reference sequence). Here the CDR3 reads CASRYSLGSSYNEQFF. CDR3 coding DNA: TGTGCCAGCAGATACTCCCTCGGTAGCTCCTACAATGAGCAGTTCTTC.

At least ten counts were recorded for this clonotype. This chain uses TRBV11-2 with TRBJ2-6; D may be TRBD2 (6 bases). The CDR3 totals 15 residues. V lost 6 bases and J lost 0, with 9 bases in between. Germline CDR1 reads SGHAT; CDR2 reads FQNNGV. In nucleotides, the CDR3 is TGTGCCAGCAGTCCCGGGGGCTCTGGGGCCAACGTCCTGACTTTC. Translated, it gives CASSPGGSGANVLTF.

This clonotype was picked up a small number of times. This chain links TRBV4-3 with TRBJ2-2; no definite D call. Germline CDR1 and CDR2: LGHNA and YSLEER. Trimming shortened V by 6 bases and J by 2 bases, and 7 bases separated the two germline ends. The length of the CDR3 is 13 residues. The CDR3 sequence is CASRAPNTGELFF. DNA for the CDR3: TGCGCCAGCAGGGCGCCTAACACCGGGGAGCTGTTTTTT.

This clonotype was found a few times. V and J are TRBV2 and TRBJ2-7; tentative D call: TRBD2 (6 bases). The CDR3 length is 16 residues. Trimming stripped 4 bases from V and 2 bases from J, with 18 bases between. Germline loops: CDR1 SNHLY, CDR2 FYNNEI. CDR3 nucleotide sequence: TGTGCCAGCAGTGGGGGGGACCCGACTTCTACCTACGAGCAGTACTTC. This translates into CASSGGDPTSTYEQYF.

This clonotype was seen at least ten times. The V gene is TRBV7-2, the J gene TRBJ2-1; a weak D match, TRBD1 (6 bases). V was shortened by 4 bases and J by 6 bases, with 16 bases between the two germline ends. Per germline, CDR1 SGHTA and CDR2 FQGNSA. The CDR3 sequence is 15 residues long. The CDR3 loop is CASSYRQGQINEQFF. The CDR3 DNA sequence: TGTGCCAGCAGCTACCGGCAGGGACAAATCAATGAGCAGTTCTTC.

Only a few counts were recorded for this clonotype. This chain uses TRBV12-3 or TRBV12-4 with TRBJ2-1; 10 bases line up with TRBD2. After removal of 2 bases from V and 5 bases from J, the junction contained 3 bases not matched to a gene. This CDR3 spans 15 amino acids. For the CDR3, the DNA is TGTGCCAGCAGTTTACTAGCGGGAGCCCACAATGAGCAGTTCTTC. Amino acid sequence: CASSLLAGAHNEQFF.